This TCR beta chain emerged from a study of CD8+ T cells in alopecia areata. This clone occurred a few times. Antigen: not known. cDNA prepared by RNA extraction and subsequent reverse transcription served as the template for sequencing. Assay used: immunoSEQ multiplex PCR; TCRdb lists only in-frame clones, some missing. The sample consists of over 150,000 clones, over 45% of them appearing once. Documented treatment: oral pan-JAK inhibitor, 5-10 mg twice daily. Alopecia areata patients provided lesional scalp punch biopsies and peripheral blood. Broader study findings: Alopecia totalis/universalis scalp especially showed more expanded CD8+ clones than normal scalp. Tofacitinib significantly brought down scalp clonality and expanded CD8+ clones among top 100. Sequenced scalp T cells also include alphabeta T cells resident in normal skin.

The source is a human donor with alopecia areata. The sample was CD4+ T cells sorted from blood, taken at week 24, from a patient treated with tofacitinib.

CDR3 residues: CSVEDTGTNEKLFF. Written as DNA, the CDR3 is TGCAGCGTTGAAGACACAGGGACTAATGAAAAACTGTTTTTT. This chain links TRBV29-1 with TRBJ1-4; the D gene is possibly TRBD1 (6 bases). From germline, CDR1 is SQVTM and CDR2 ANQGSEA. V lost 0 bases and J lost 2, with 7 bases in between. The CDR3 sequence is 14 residues long.